Each of the 29 T cell receptor beta chains below was sequenced from the same sample in a study of CD8 T cells in ankylosing spondylitis. In TCRdb, the 5' RACE reads were re-called with MiXCR into one record per CDR3 protein. The sample lists about 360,000 distinct CDR3 sequences, around 20% occurring once. The sequenced sample consisted of blood, either unsorted or a sorted T cell fraction (not recorded which). The receptors stem from a male donor with ankylosing spondylitis or in good health (not recorded which).

V and J are TRBV27 and TRBJ2-1; a weak D match, TRBD1 (6 bases). V lost 5 bases to trimming and J lost 4 bases, with 18 bases between them. The germline V gene encodes CDR1 MNHEY and CDR2 SMNVEV (reference sequence). There are 16 residues in the CDR3. DNA for the CDR3: TGTGCCAGCAGTCCTCGACAGGAGCCGATATACAATGAGCAGTTCTTC. Its protein product is CASSPRQEPIYNEQFF.

This clonotype was detected many times. The chain uses TRBV4-1 and TRBJ2-3; D is unclear. The length of the CDR3 is 11 residues. V was trimmed by 4 bases and J by 7 bases, leaving 6 bases between them. In germline, CDR1 is MGHRA, CDR2 YSYEKL. The CDR3 region has the DNA TGCGCCAGCAGCCGGACGAATACGCAGTATTTT. Translation gives CASSRTNTQYF.

This clonotype was seen a handful of times. The genes are TRBV7-6 and TRBJ1-6; perhaps TRBD1 as D (6 bases). V lost 1 base and J 7 bases, leaving 17 bases between the germline ends. The germline CDR1 and CDR2 sequences are SGHVS and FNYEAQ. The CDR3 is 17 residues long. The CDR3 DNA follows: TGTGCCAGCAGCTTAGTGGGGGGGGGACATTCGAATTCACCCCTCCACTTT. Its protein is CASSLVGGGHSNSPLHF.

This clonotype was observed a handful of times. The chain joins TRBV9 to TRBJ2-2; 7 bases fit TRBD2. V lost 3 bases, J lost 4 bases, and 9 bases stayed unmatched. Germline CDR1 reads SGDLS; CDR2 reads YYNGEE. This CDR3 has 16 amino acids. The CDR3 bases are TGTGCCAGCAGCGGAGGACTAGTACCTGGCACCGGGGAGCTGTTTTTT. This sequence encodes CASSGGLVPGTGELFF.

The rearrangement uses TRBV7-9 and TRBJ2-1; perhaps D is TRBD1 or TRBD2 (5 bases each). Trimming stripped 9 bases from V and 0 bases from J, with 12 bases between. The CDR3 totals 14 residues. Germline loops: CDR1 SEHNR, CDR2 FQNEAQ (reference sequence). The CDR3 reads CASSWGSSYNEQFF. The CDR3 DNA reads as TGTGCCAGTTCCTGGGGGTCCTCCTACAATGAGCAGTTCTTC.

The chain has TRBV29-1 and TRBJ2-6, with D maybe TRBD1 (5 bases). This CDR3 region has 17 residues. The V gene's germline CDR1 is SQVTM and CDR2 ANQGSEA. V was pared by 4 bases and J by 0 bases, with 16 bases between. For the CDR3, the DNA is TGCAGCGTTGGTGGTGGGGCAGTCTCCTCTGGGGCCAACGTCCTGACTTTC. Encoded protein: CSVGGGAVSSGANVLTF.

J is TRBJ2-1 and V is TRBV20-1, with TRBD1 matching over 11 bases. This CDR3 spans 16 amino acids. From germline, CDR1 is DFQATT and CDR2 SNEGSKA (reference sequence). V trimming: 0 bases; J trimming: 7 bases; junction bases outside the gene matches: 8. The CDR3 bases are TGCAGTGCTAGAGATTGGACAGGGGGCTTTAGGAATGAGCAGTTCTTC. It encodes CSARDWTGGFRNEQFF.

This sequence joins TRBV7-9 and TRBJ2-1, with a possible D match to TRBD1 (6 bases). Germline V gene lookup returns CDR1 SEHNR and CDR2 FQNEAQ (reference sequence). V lost 4 bases, J lost 9 bases, and 22 bases lay in between. CDR3 length: 16 residues. The CDR3 spells CASSSTRDIAEGEQFF. The CDR3 nucleotides read TGTGCCAGCAGCTCCACCCGGGACATTGCGGAAGGTGAGCAGTTCTTC.

This clonotype came up many times. This sequence joins TRBV6-5 and TRBJ1-2; D remains ambiguous. Trimming took off 4 bases at V and 2 bases at J, with 11 bases between the two ends. The germline V gene has CDR1 MNHEY and CDR2 SVGAGI. The CDR3 is 14 amino acids. The CDR3 nucleotides are TGTGCCAGCAGTTCAGGAGTAGGGAACTATGGCTACACCTTC. Amino acids: CASSSGVGNYGYTF.

The V and J genes are TRBV4-1 and TRBJ2-3; D uncertain. This CDR3 region has 13 residues. V was pared by 0 bases and J by 4 bases, with 5 bases between. Germline CDR1 is MGHRA and CDR2 is YSYEKL. The CDR3 spells CASSQDPADTQYF. The DNA of the CDR3 is TGCGCCAGCAGCCAAGATCCGGCAGATACGCAGTATTTT.

This clonotype has only a few counts. The chain combines TRBV12-3 or TRBV12-4 with TRBJ2-5; either TRBD1 or TRBD2 may supply D (6 bases each). The germline V and J ends were trimmed by 3 bases and 0 bases, with 11 bases remaining between them. This CDR3 region has 15 residues. The CDR3 protein is CASSLTGAYQETQYF. CDR3 DNA sequence: TGTGCCAGCAGTTTGACGGGGGCGTACCAAGAGACCCAGTACTTC.

This clonotype was seen more than once but under ten times. The chain couples TRBV12-3 or TRBV12-4 to TRBJ1-2; 7 bases fit TRBD1. The CDR3 has 15 residues. The V segment lost 4 bases and the J segment 6 bases; nucleotides outside the gene matches: 11. The CDR3: CASSWGTGTEDGYTF. Here the CDR3 DNA reads TGTGCCAGCAGTTGGGGTACTGGGACAGAGGATGGCTACACCTTC.

CDR3 in amino acids: CASSSGQGSGETQYF. The CDR3 coding sequence is TGTGCCAGCAGCTCGGGACAGGGGTCCGGAGAGACCCAGTACTTC. The rearrangement links TRBV7-6 to TRBJ2-5; TRBD1 matches 10 bases. Trimming removed 4 bases from V and 4 bases from J; junction bases left unmatched: 6. Germline CDR1 is SGHVS and CDR2 is FNYEAQ. This CDR3 has 15 amino acids.

V gene TRBV9 combines with J gene TRBJ1-2; D perhaps matches TRBD1 (5 bases). The V and J ends lost 4 bases and 0 bases respectively, with 10 bases between them. The CDR3 runs 14 residues. Germline CDR1 reads SGDLS; CDR2 reads YYNGEE. The chain's CDR3 is CASSLGVTNYGYTF. The CDR3 DNA sequence: TGTGCCAGCAGCCTAGGGGTGACTAACTATGGCTACACCTTC.

The V and J genes are TRBV27 and TRBJ1-6; possibly TRBD1 for D (6 bases). CDR1 is MNHEY, CDR2 SMNVEV, per germline (reference sequence). The CDR3 consists of 14 residues. V lost 3 bases to trimming and J lost 10 bases, with 13 bases between them. CDR3 amino acids: CASSFRDTVSPLHF. The CDR3 bases are TGTGCCAGCAGTTTCCGGGACACCGTATCACCCCTCCACTTT.

This chain joins TRBV4-1 and TRBJ2-5; no clear D gene. The CDR3 is 15 residues long. V lost 1 base, J lost 4 bases, and 13 bases lay in between. CDR1 and CDR2 from the germline V gene are MGHRA and YSYEKL. Here the CDR3 reads CASSQVPGTPETQYF. In DNA form, the CDR3 reads TGCGCCAGCAGCCAAGTTCCCGGTACCCCAGAGACCCAGTACTTC.

The V and J genes are TRBV30 and TRBJ2-7, with unresolved D. CDR3 size: 13 residues. Looked up from germline, CDR1 is GTSNPN and CDR2 is SVGIG (reference sequence). Trimming stripped 2 bases from V and 2 bases from J, with 10 bases between. The CDR3 is CAWSSSSTYEQYF. Written as DNA, the CDR3 is TGTGCCTGGAGTTCGTCCAGCACCTACGAGCAGTACTTC.

This clonotype was picked up a small number of times. The rearrangement links TRBV12-3 or TRBV12-4 to TRBJ2-5; TRBD2 matches at 11 bases. The CDR3 runs to 18 residues. Trimming took 2 bases from V and 1 from J; bases not matched to a gene: 9. The CDR3: CASSLLGSGGAIQETQYF. In nucleotides, the CDR3 is TGTGCCAGCAGTTTATTAGGTAGCGGGGGGGCGATCCAAGAGACCCAGTACTTC.

The chain has TRBV12-3 or TRBV12-4 and TRBJ2-7; either TRBD1 or TRBD2 may fit D (5 bases each). This CDR3 contains 14 residues. V shed 6 bases and J shed 3 bases, with 15 bases lying between them. CDR3 bases: TGTGCCAGCAGAGACAGCTCTGCGGGCTACGAGCAGTACTTC. This translates into CASRDSSAGYEQYF.

As for this clonotype: Because it lacks the conserved phenylalanine or tryptophan at the end, this CDR3 is likely a read error. V is TRBV9 and J is TRBJ2-7; 8 nucleotides agree with TRBD2. The CDR3 loop spans 16 amino acids. CDR1 and CDR2 (germline): SGDLS, YYNGEE. After removal of 3 bases from V and 2 bases from J, the junction contained 10 bases not matched to a gene. The CDR3, as DNA: TGTGCCAGCAGCGCACGCGGCGGGGGGCCTCCCTACGAGCAGTACCTC. Amino acids: CASSARGGGPPYEQYL.

In nucleotides, the CDR3 is TGTGCCAGCAGCTTACCGACAGTTAGCTACGAGCAGTACTTC. Translating it yields CASSLPTVSYEQYF. This chain links TRBV7-9 with TRBJ2-7; TRBD1 might be the D (5 bases). The CDR3 sequence is 14 residues long. V was pared by 2 bases and J by 3 bases, with 11 bases between. CDR1 and CDR2 (germline): SEHNR, FQNEAQ (reference sequence).

The chain couples TRBV20-1 to TRBJ2-7, with 8 positions matching TRBD1. CDR3 length: 17 amino acids. V shed 2 bases, J shed 2 bases, and the junction held 14 bases outside the gene matches. Germline assignment: CDR1 DFQATT and CDR2 SNEGSKA (reference sequence). The CDR3 DNA reads as TGCAGTGCTAGACGACCCCCAGGGGGCGAAGTCCCCTACGAGCAGTACTTC. Amino acids: CSARRPPGGEVPYEQYF.

The chain is built from TRBV12-3 or TRBV12-4 and TRBJ2-3; possible D gene TRBD2, 6 bases. V was trimmed by 1 base and J by 2 bases, leaving 16 bases between them. The CDR3 runs to 17 residues. The CDR3 DNA reads as TGTGCCAGCAGTTTAGTGTTGCGGACGGGGGACACAGATACGCAGTATTTT. It specifies CASSLVLRTGDTDTQYF.

The gene calls are TRBV28 and TRBJ2-3, with D possibly being TRBD2 (6 bases). Germline V gene lookup returns CDR1 MDHEN and CDR2 SYDVKM. The CDR3 sequence is 16 residues long. V dropped 6 bases and J dropped 1 base, with 17 bases sitting between them. The CDR3: CASSPRLVRGTDTQYF. The CDR3 DNA follows: TGTGCCAGCAGCCCCAGACTAGTTCGGGGCACAGATACGCAGTATTTT.

As to this clonotype: One junction end does not reproduce the germline sequence, and a read error may be involved. The chain employs TRBV7-6 and TRBJ2-5; D gene ambiguous. The CDR3 length is 14 residues. Per germline, CDR1 SGHVS and CDR2 FNYEAQ. CDR3 in amino acids: CASSLVLGQETRYF. CDR3 nucleotides: TGTGCCAGCAGCTTAGTGTTAGGCCAAGAGACCCGGTACTTC.

The chain is built from TRBV12-3 or TRBV12-4 and TRBJ2-2; possibly TRBD1 or TRBD2 for D (6 bases each). The length of the CDR3 is 15 residues. The V end lost 6 bases, the J end lost 4 bases, and 15 bases lay between the germline ends. CDR3 loop: CASSPGGLSTGELFF. The CDR3, as DNA: TGTGCCAGCAGCCCCGGGGGCCTATCCACCGGGGAGCTGTTTTTT.

The V gene is TRBV12-3 or TRBV12-4, the J gene TRBJ2-3, with a tentative D call TRBD2 (7 bases). Trimming pared 5 bases from V and 6 bases from J, leaving 12 bases between. The CDR3 has 13 amino acids. The DNA of the CDR3 is TGTGCCAGCAGTCATAGGGGGGGGGATACGCAGTATTTT. Residues: CASSHRGGDTQYF.

This clonotype has more than one count but fewer than ten. The V and J genes are TRBV12-5 and TRBJ2-7; tentatively, D is TRBD1 (5 bases). Trimming took off 3 bases at V and 3 bases at J, with 9 bases between the two ends. Germline V gene data show CDR1 as LGHNT and CDR2 as FRNRAP. This CDR3 is 13 amino acids long. The CDR3 sequence is CASGFGTGYEQYF. The DNA of the CDR3 is TGTGCTAGTGGTTTCGGAACAGGCTACGAGCAGTACTTC.

The V gene is TRBV29-1, the J gene TRBJ2-7; D may be TRBD2 (6 bases). This CDR3 contains 13 residues. The V gene lost 3 bases and the J gene lost 3 bases, with 12 bases spanning the gap. Germline lookup yields CDR1 SQVTM and CDR2 ANQGSEA. The CDR3 coding sequence is TGCAGCGTTGAGGGGGGTACCGACTACGAGCAGTACTTC. Translating gives CSVEGGTDYEQYF.